This T cell receptor beta chain was identified during a study of blood T cell repertoires in COVID-19. Study-level information: Donors in the United States, Italy and Spain gave samples during acute or convalescent COVID-19. From T cells, B-cell-depleted T cells, or PBMCs came the material, which was cDNA or gDNA.

Per the authors' pipeline: It was from reference gene primer amplification that nucleated cell counts were estimated. Clones were sequenced by immunoSEQ multiplex PCR, and TCRdb holds only the in-frame ones, with some missing. D and trimming come from the DNA, and the V and J calls and clone size come from that table. Of around 200,000 clones in the sample, over 70% were seen once. Trimming at V came to 5 bases and at J to 8 bases, leaving 9 bases not matched to a gene. Germline V lookup: CDR1 SGHDT, CDR2 YYEEEE. This CDR3 is built from 14 residues. The sequence was collected from a man in his forties or fifties with active or convalescent COVID-19. Sequenced material: peripheral blood. The chain recombines TRBV5-6 with TRBJ2-3, with 9 bases identical to TRBD2. CDR3 region: CASSPAGGLRTQYF. For the CDR3, the DNA is TGTGCCAGCAGTCCCGCGGGGGGGCTTCGTACGCAGTATTTT.